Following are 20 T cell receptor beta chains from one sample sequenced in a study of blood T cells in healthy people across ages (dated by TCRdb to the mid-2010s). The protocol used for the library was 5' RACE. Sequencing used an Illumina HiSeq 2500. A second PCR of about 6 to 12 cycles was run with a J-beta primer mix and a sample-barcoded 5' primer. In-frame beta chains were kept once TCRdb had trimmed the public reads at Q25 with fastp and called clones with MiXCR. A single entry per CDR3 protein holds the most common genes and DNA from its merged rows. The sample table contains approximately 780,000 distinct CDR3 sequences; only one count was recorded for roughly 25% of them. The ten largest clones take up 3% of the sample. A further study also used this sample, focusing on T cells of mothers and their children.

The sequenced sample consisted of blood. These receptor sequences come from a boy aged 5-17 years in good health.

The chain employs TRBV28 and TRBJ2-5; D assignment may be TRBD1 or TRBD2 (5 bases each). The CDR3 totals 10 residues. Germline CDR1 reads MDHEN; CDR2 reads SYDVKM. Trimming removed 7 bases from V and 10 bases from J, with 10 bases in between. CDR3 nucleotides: TGTGCCAGCAACCGAGGGGACCAGTACTTC. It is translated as CASNRGDQYF.

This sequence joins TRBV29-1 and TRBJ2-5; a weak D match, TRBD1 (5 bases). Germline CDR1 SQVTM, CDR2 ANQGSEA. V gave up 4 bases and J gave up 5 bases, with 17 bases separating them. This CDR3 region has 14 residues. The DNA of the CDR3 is TGCAGCGTTGGGGGCAGATCCCTCGGGGAGACCCAGTACTTC. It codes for CSVGGRSLGETQYF.

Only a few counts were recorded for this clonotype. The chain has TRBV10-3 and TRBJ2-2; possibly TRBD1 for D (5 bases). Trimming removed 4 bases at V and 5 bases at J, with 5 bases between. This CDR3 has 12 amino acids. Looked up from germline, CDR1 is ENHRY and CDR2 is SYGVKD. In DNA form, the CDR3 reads TGTGCCATCAGTGCAGGGACCGGGGAGCTGTTTTTT. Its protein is CAISAGTGELFF.

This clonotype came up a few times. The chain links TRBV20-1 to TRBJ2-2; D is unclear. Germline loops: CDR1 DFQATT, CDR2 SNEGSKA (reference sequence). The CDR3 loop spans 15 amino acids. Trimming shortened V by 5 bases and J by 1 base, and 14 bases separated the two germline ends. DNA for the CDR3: TGCAGTGCTCCGAACCCCGGGCAGAACACCGGGGAGCTGTTTTTT. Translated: CSAPNPGQNTGELFF.

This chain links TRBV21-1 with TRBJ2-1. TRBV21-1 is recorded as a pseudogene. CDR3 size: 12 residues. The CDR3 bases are TGTGCCAGCAGCAAAGAAAACAATGAGCAGTTCTTC. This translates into CASSKENNEQFF.

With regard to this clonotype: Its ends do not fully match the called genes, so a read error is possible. The CDR3 nucleotides are TGTGCCAGCAGTTTTGAGGGGGCCGGATTGTCAGAGGCCCAGTACTTC. Its translation is CASSFEGAGLSEAQYF. This chain joins TRBV6-2 or TRBV6-3 and TRBJ2-5, with 7 bases identical to TRBD1. CDR1 is MNHEY, CDR2 SVGEGT, per germline. The CDR3 totals 16 residues.

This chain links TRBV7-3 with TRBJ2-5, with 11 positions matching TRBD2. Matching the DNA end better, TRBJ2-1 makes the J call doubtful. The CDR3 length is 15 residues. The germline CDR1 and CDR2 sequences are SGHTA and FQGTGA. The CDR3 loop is CASSFSSGGDNEQFF. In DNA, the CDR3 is TGTGCCAGCAGCTTTAGTAGCGGGGGGGACAATGAGCAGTTCTTC.

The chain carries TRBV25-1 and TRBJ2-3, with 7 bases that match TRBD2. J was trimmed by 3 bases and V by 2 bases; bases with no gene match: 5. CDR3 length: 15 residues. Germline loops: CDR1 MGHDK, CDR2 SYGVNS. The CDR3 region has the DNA TGTGCCAGCAGTGAAAGGTGGGAGGGAACAGATACGCAGTATTTT. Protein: CASSERWEGTDTQYF.

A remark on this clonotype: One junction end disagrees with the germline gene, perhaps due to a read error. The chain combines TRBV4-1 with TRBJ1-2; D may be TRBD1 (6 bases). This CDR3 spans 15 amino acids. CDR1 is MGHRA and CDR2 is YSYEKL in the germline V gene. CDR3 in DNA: TGTGCCAGCAGCCCCTCCTGGGGGGCTGACTATGGCTACACCTTC. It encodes CASSPSWGADYGYTF.

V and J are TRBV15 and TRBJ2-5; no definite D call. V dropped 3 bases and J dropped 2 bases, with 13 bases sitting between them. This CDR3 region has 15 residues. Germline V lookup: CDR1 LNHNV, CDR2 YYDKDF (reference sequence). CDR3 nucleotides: TGTGCCACCAGCAGTGCACCCTTAACGCAAGAGACCCAGTACTTC. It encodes CATSSAPLTQETQYF. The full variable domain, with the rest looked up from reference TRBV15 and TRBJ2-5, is DAMVIQNPRYQVTQFGKPVTLSCSQTLNHNVMYWYQQKSSQAPKLLFHYYDKDFNNEADTPDNFQSRRPNTSFCFLDIRSPGLGDTAMYLCATSSAPLTQETQYFGPGTRLLVL.

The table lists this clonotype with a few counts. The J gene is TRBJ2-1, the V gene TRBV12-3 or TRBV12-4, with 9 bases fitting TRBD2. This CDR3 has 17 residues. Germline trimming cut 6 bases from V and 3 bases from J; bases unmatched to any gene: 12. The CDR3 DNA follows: TGTGCCAGCAGACCGGCCTGGGGGCGGGGGGGCTACAATGAGCAGTTCTTC. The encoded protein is CASRPAWGRGGYNEQFF.

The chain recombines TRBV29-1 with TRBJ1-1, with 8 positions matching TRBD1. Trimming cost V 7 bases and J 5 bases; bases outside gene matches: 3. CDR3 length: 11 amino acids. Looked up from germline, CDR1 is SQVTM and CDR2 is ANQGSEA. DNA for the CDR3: TGCAGCGGGACAGGGCGGACTGAAGCTTTCTTT. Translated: CSGTGRTEAFF. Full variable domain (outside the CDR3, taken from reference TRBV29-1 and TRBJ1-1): SAVISQKPSRDICQRGTSLTIQCQVDSQVTMMFWYRQQPGQSLTLIATANQGSEATYESGFVIDKFPISRPNLTFSTLTVSNMSPEDSSIYLCSGTGRTEAFFGQGTRLTVV.

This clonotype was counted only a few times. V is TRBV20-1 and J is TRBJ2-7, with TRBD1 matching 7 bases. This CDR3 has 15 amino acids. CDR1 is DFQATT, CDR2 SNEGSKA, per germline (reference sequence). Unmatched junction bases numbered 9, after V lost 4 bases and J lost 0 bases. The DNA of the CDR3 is TGCAGTGCTACCCGACAGGGCCGGAGCTCCTACGAGCAGTACTTC. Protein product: CSATRQGRSSYEQYF.

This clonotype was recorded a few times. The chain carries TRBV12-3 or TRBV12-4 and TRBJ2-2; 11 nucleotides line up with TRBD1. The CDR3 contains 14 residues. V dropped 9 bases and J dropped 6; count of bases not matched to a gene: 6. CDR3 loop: CASITGQGAGELFF. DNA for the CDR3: TGTGCCAGTATCACGGGACAGGGGGCCGGGGAGCTGTTTTTT.

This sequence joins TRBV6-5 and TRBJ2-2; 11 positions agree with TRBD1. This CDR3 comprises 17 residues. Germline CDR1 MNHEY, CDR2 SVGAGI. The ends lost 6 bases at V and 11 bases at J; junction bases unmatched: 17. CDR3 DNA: TGTGCCAGCAGGCCATTACAGAGGACAGGGGGCATGGGAGAGCTGTTTTTT. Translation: CASRPLQRTGGMGELFF.

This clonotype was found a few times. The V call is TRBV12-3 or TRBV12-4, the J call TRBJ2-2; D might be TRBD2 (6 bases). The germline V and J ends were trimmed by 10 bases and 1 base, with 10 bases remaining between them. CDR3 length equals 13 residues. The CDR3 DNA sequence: TGTGCCAACTCCGGGGGGAACACCGGGGAGCTGTTTTTT. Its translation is CANSGGNTGELFF.

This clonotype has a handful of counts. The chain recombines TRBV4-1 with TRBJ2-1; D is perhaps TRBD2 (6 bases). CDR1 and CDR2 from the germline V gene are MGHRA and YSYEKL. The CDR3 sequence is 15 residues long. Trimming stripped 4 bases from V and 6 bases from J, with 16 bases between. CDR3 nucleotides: TGCGCCAGCAGCCCTTACCGACTAGGGCGCAATGAGCAGTTCTTC. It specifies CASSPYRLGRNEQFF.

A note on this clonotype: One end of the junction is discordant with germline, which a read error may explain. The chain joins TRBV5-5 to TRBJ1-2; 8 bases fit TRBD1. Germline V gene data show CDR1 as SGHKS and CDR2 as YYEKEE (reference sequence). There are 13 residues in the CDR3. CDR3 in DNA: TGTGCCAGCACCGGACAGGGAGGAAGTGGCTACGCCTTC. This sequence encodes CASTGQGGSGYAF.

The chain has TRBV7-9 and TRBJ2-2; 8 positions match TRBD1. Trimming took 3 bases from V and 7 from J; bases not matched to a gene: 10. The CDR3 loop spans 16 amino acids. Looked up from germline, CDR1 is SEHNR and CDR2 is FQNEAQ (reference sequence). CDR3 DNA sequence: TGTGCCAGCAGCTTTCCCGCAGGGGGCGCGAGCGGGGAGCTGTTTTTT. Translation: CASSFPAGGASGELFF.

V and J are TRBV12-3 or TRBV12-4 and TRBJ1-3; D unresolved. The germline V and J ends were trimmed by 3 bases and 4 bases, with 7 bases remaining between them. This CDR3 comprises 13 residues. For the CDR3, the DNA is TGTGCCAGCAGTTTTACGGTCGGAAACACCATATATTTT. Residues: CASSFTVGNTIYF.